Below are 28 T cell receptor beta chains sequenced from a single sample in a study of blood T cells in healthy people across ages (dated by TCRdb to between 2014 and 2017). The method was 5' RACE. Sequencing instrument: Illumina HiSeq 2500. A second about 6 to 11 cycle PCR used a sample-barcoded 5' primer and a J-beta primer mix. TCRdb trimmed the raw reads at Q25, called clones with MiXCR and kept productive beta chains. CDR3 protein sequences are deduplicated, and each keeps its most common genes and DNA. This sample holds about 1.8 million distinct CDR3 sequences; 49% were observed only once. The top ten clonotypes cover around 2.1% of the sample. Sequenced material: blood. The receptors were sampled from a woman in her thirties or forties in good health.

The chain links TRBV12-3 or TRBV12-4 to TRBJ1-2; 8 nucleotides agree with TRBD1. The V and J ends lost 2 bases and 2 bases, in that order; junction bases with no gene match: 7. The CDR3 has 16 residues. CDR3: CASSLRAWDRNYGYTF. In nucleotides, the CDR3 is TGTGCCAGCAGTTTACGAGCATGGGACAGGAACTATGGCTACACCTTC.

The table lists this clonotype with a few counts. The chain couples TRBV29-1 to TRBJ2-1; D gene ambiguous. CDR1 is SQVTM, CDR2 ANQGSEA, per germline. The CDR3 runs to 11 residues. Trimming removed 2 bases at V and 7 bases at J, with 6 bases between. CDR3 nucleotides: TGCAGCGTTGAAATGGTAAATGAGCAGTTCTTC. As protein: CSVEMVNEQFF.

About this clonotype: Sequence at one end of the junction differs from germline and may be a read error. The CDR3: CVSSPGTGGPETQYF. The CDR3 DNA sequence: TGTGTCAGCAGCCCGGGGACAGGGGGACCAGAGACCCAGTACTTC. The V call is TRBV5-5, the J call TRBJ2-5; 11 bases map to TRBD1. There are 15 residues in the CDR3. CDR1 is SGHKS and CDR2 is YYEKEE in the germline V gene (reference sequence).

This clonotype was detected a few times. The rearrangement links TRBV27 to TRBJ2-7; 10 nucleotides line up with TRBD1. There are 15 residues in the CDR3. Germline loops: CDR1 MNHEY, CDR2 SMNVEV (reference sequence). Germline trimming cut 4 bases from V and 2 bases from J; bases unmatched to any gene: 5. DNA of the CDR3: TGTGCCAGCAGTTCTTGGGACAGGGGTCCCTACGAGCAGTACTTC. Translated, it gives CASSSWDRGPYEQYF.

The J gene is TRBJ2-1, the V gene TRBV5-1, with TRBD1 as a possible D gene (6 bases). The CDR3 is made up of 15 amino acids. The V and J ends lost 0 bases and 3 bases respectively, with 10 bases between them. In germline, CDR1 is SGHRS, CDR2 YFSETQ. The DNA for the CDR3 is TGCGCCAGCAGCTTGGGGGGACACGGCTACAATGAGCAGTTCTTC. Translated: CASSLGGHGYNEQFF.

The chain uses TRBV20-1 and TRBJ2-7; TRBD2 matches at 8 bases. CDR1 is DFQATT, CDR2 SNEGSKA, per germline (reference sequence). The CDR3 totals 13 residues. V gave up 5 bases and J gave up 2 bases; unmatched junction bases: 5. The CDR3 nucleotides read TGCAGTGCTGCTAGGGGACTAGCCTACGAGCAGTACTTC. Translation: CSAARGLAYEQYF.

In DNA form, the CDR3 reads TGTGCCAGCTCAAGAACAGGGGGCCTTAATCAGCCCCAGCATTTT. Protein sequence: CASSRTGGLNQPQHF. The chain joins TRBV18 to TRBJ1-5, with 9 bases identical to TRBD1. This CDR3 contains 15 residues. The germline gives CDR1 KGHSH, CDR2 LQKENI. J lost 4 bases, V lost 5 bases, and 6 bases had no gene match. Full variable domain (remainder filled in from reference TRBV18 and TRBJ1-5): NAGVMQNPRHLVRRRGQEARLRCSPMKGHSHVYWYRQLPEEGLKFMVYLQKENIIDESGMPKERFSAEFPKEGPSILRIQQVVRGDSAAYFCASSRTGGLNQPQHFGDGTRLSIL.

The chain combines TRBV20-1 with TRBJ2-5, with 10 positions matching TRBD2. The CDR3 has 14 amino acids. Germline CDR1 and CDR2: DFQATT and SNEGSKA (reference sequence). Trimming at V came to 5 bases and at J to 11 bases, leaving 14 bases not matched to a gene. CDR3 in amino acids: CSAPSGGDYNEQYF. For the CDR3, the DNA is TGCAGTGCTCCCAGCGGGGGGGACTACAATGAGCAGTACTTC.

This rearrangement joins TRBV12-3 or TRBV12-4 to TRBJ2-3; TRBD2 might be the D (5 bases). Trimming removed 5 bases at V and 7 bases at J, with 10 bases between. This CDR3 comprises 12 residues. CDR3 coding DNA: TGTGCCAGCAGTCAGCGGTCCAATACGCAGTATTTT. As protein: CASSQRSNTQYF.

This clonotype was seen just once. J is TRBJ1-4 and V is TRBV12-3 or TRBV12-4, with 8 nucleotides matching TRBD1. V lost 4 bases, J lost 7 bases, and 8 bases stayed unmatched. CDR3 length: 15 amino acids. CDR3 loop: CASSSLQGEGEKLFF. The CDR3 coding sequence is TGTGCCAGCAGTTCGCTACAGGGGGAAGGTGAAAAACTGTTTTTT.

The J gene is TRBJ1-1, the V gene TRBV4-1; no reliable D call. The CDR3 extends over 12 amino acids. The germline V gene encodes CDR1 MGHRA and CDR2 YSYEKL. The V end lost 8 bases, the J end lost 5 bases, and 12 bases lay between the germline ends. The CDR3: CASEGPQTEAFF. CDR3 nucleotide sequence: TGCGCCAGCGAAGGCCCCCAGACTGAAGCTTTCTTT.

The CDR3, as DNA: TGTGCCAGCAGTCCAATCGACAGGAGGGGTCGACTAGCCAAAAACATTCAGTACTTC. It translates to CASSPIDRRGRLAKNIQYF. This chain uses TRBV27 with TRBJ2-4; D possibly uses TRBD1 or TRBD2 (6 bases each). The CDR3 has 19 amino acids. Germline V gene data show CDR1 as MNHEY and CDR2 as SMNVEV (reference sequence). V was pared by 5 bases and J by 0 bases, with 23 bases between.

In its sample, this clonotype was seen a few times. The rearrangement uses TRBV11-2 and TRBJ2-3; 13 bases are shared with TRBD2. This CDR3 region has 17 residues. The junction had 6 bases not matched to a gene; V was cut back by 3 bases and J by 3 bases. Germline V gene data show CDR1 as SGHAT and CDR2 as FQNNGV. CDR3: CASSFGSGLAGTDTQYF. The CDR3 DNA reads as TGTGCCAGCAGCTTTGGTTCGGGACTAGCGGGAACAGATACGCAGTATTTT. The full variable domain, its missing parts supplied by reference TRBV11-2 and TRBJ2-3, is EAGVAQSPRYKIIEKRQSVAFWCNPISGHATLYWYQQILGQGPKLLIQFQNNGVVDDSQLPKDRFSAERLKGVDSTLKIQPAKLEDSAVYLCASSFGSGLAGTDTQYFGPGTRLTVL.

The sample holds a few counts of this clonotype. The rearrangement links TRBV6-6 to TRBJ1-2; D is uncertain. Per the germline V gene, CDR1 is MNHNY and CDR2 is SVGAGI (reference sequence). V shed 6 bases and J shed 4 bases, with 12 bases lying between them. The CDR3 runs to 13 residues. The CDR3 DNA reads TGTGCCAGCAGCCCCCCTGAGGGCTATGGCTACACCTTC. Its translation: CASSPPEGYGYTF.

A note on this clonotype: One end of the junction varies from germline; a read error may be responsible. V and J are TRBV19 and TRBJ1-2; D is ambiguous. This CDR3 has 15 residues. Germline lookup yields CDR1 LNHDA and CDR2 SQIVND (reference sequence). CDR3 sequence (DNA): TGTGCCAGTAGTCCTGGAACAGCGGTTGGCTATGGCTACATCTTC. Amino acids: CASSPGTAVGYGYIF.

J is TRBJ2-3 and V is TRBV29-1; TRBD2 matches 8 bases. V gave up 3 bases and J gave up 4 bases; unmatched junction bases: 6. Germline V gene data show CDR1 as SQVTM and CDR2 as ANQGSEA. This CDR3 is 14 amino acids long. The CDR3 bases are TGCAGCGTTGATAACGGGGGGGCTCCAGATACGCAGTATTTT. Translation: CSVDNGGAPDTQYF.

The J gene is TRBJ2-3, the V gene TRBV18; 8 nucleotides match TRBD2. Germline CDR1 and CDR2: KGHSH and LQKENI. This CDR3 region has 17 residues. J was trimmed by 3 bases and V by 0 bases; bases with no gene match: 8. CDR3 nucleotide sequence: TGTGCCAGCTCACCACCGAGGTTAGCGGGGAGGACAGATACGCAGTATTTT. Its protein product is CASSPPRLAGRTDTQYF.

This clonotype was detected only a few times. This chain uses TRBV4-3 with TRBJ2-1; D is tentatively TRBD1 or TRBD2 (5 bases each). Per germline, CDR1 LGHNA and CDR2 YSLEER. Trimming shortened V by 0 bases and J by 7 bases, and 16 bases separated the two germline ends. The CDR3 has 16 amino acids. CDR3 loop: CASSQDEGRLRNEQFF. CDR3 in DNA: TGCGCCAGCAGCCAAGACGAGGGGCGGCTTAGGAATGAGCAGTTCTTC.

This clonotype showed up just once. The CDR3 sequence: CSAIVDLNGNQPQHF. CDR3 DNA sequence: TGCAGTGCTATAGTGGACCTTAATGGCAATCAGCCCCAGCATTTT. The chain joins TRBV20-1 to TRBJ1-5; D is unclear. Germline values: CDR1 DFQATT, CDR2 SNEGSKA (reference sequence). With 4 bases removed from V and 2 bases from J, the gap between germline ends came to 15 bases. The CDR3 is 15 amino acids.

This clonotype has ten or more counts. DNA for the CDR3: TGTGCCACCAGCCTAGCGGGGGGGAGCACAGATACGCAGTATTTT. Encoded protein: CATSLAGGSTDTQYF. The V gene is TRBV15, the J gene TRBJ2-3; TRBD2 matches at 12 bases. Germline assignment: CDR1 LNHNV and CDR2 YYDKDF (reference sequence). The CDR3 totals 15 residues. The junction had 0 bases not matched to a gene; V was cut back by 5 bases and J by 0 bases.

This chain joins TRBV19 and TRBJ2-4; 10 nucleotides match TRBD2. TRBJ2-5 matches the DNA end more closely, so the J call is doubtful. Per the germline V gene, CDR1 is LNHDA and CDR2 is SQIVND (reference sequence). This CDR3 region has 14 residues. CDR3 nucleotides: TGTGCCAGTAGCCATGGACTAGCGGAGGCGACCCAGTACTTC. Protein sequence: CASSHGLAEATQYF.

The rearrangement uses TRBV5-1 and TRBJ2-4; 8 bases align to TRBD2. The junction had 13 bases not matched to a gene; V was cut back by 6 bases and J by 8 bases. This CDR3 comprises 15 residues. Germline V lookup: CDR1 SGHRS, CDR2 YFSETQ. CDR3 sequence: CASNPFPGGADIQYF. CDR3 coding DNA: TGCGCCAGCAACCCTTTTCCGGGGGGGGCGGACATTCAGTACTTC. The variable domain in full, completed from reference TRBV5-1 and TRBJ2-4, reads KAGVTQTPRYLIKTRGQQVTLSCSPISGHRSVSWYQQTPGQGLQFLFEYFSETQRNKGNFPGRFSGRQFSNSRSEMNVSTLELGDSALYLCASNPFPGGADIQYFGAGTRLSVL.

The rearrangement joins TRBV25-1 to TRBJ1-2; 8 nucleotides match TRBD1. Germline trimming cut 4 bases from V and 5 bases from J; bases unmatched to any gene: 9. The germline V gene encodes CDR1 MGHDK and CDR2 SYGVNS. This CDR3 is 15 amino acids long. The CDR3, as DNA: TGTGCCAGCAGTGCCCCGCGGACAGGGACTTATGGCTACACCTTC. Translating gives CASSAPRTGTYGYTF.

This rearrangement joins TRBV15 to TRBJ1-2; no clear D gene. Trimming took off 1 base at V and 8 bases at J, with 11 bases between the two ends. Germline CDR1 reads LNHNV; CDR2 reads YYDKDF (reference sequence). The CDR3 is made up of 13 amino acids. The CDR3 loop is CATSRVEQTGYTF. CDR3 DNA: TGTGCCACCAGCAGAGTCGAGCAGACGGGCTACACCTTC. Drawing the rest from reference TRBV15 and TRBJ1-2, the complete variable domain is DAMVIQNPRYQVTQFGKPVTLSCSQTLNHNVMYWYQQKSSQAPKLLFHYYDKDFNNEADTPDNFQSRRPNTSFCFLDIRSPGLGDTAMYLCATSRVEQTGYTFGSGTRLTVV.

The CDR3 sequence is CASTLEGDTGELFF. CDR3 in DNA: TGTGCCAGCACCCTAGAGGGAGACACCGGGGAGCTGTTTTTT. This chain joins TRBV11-3 and TRBJ2-2; D perhaps matches TRBD2 (5 bases). This CDR3 spans 14 amino acids. The germline V gene encodes CDR1 SGHNT and CDR2 YENEEA. V lost 7 bases and J lost 3, with 12 bases in between. The whole variable domain, filled in from reference TRBV11-3 and TRBJ2-2, reads EAGVVQSPRYKIIEKKQPVAFWCNPISGHNTLYWYLQNLGQGPELLIRYENEEAVDDSQLPKDRFSAERLKGVDSTLKIQPAELGDSAVYLCASTLEGDTGELFFGEGSRLTVL.

The chain combines TRBV20-1 with TRBJ1-1; D is possibly TRBD1 (5 bases). CDR1 and CDR2 (germline): DFQATT, SNEGSKA (reference sequence). The ends were cut back, 6 bases at V and 5 bases at J, with 10 bases in the middle. The CDR3 runs 11 residues. The CDR3: CSASRGTEAFF. For the CDR3, the DNA is TGCAGTGCGAGTAGGGGAACTGAAGCTTTCTTT.

Comments on this clonotype: Possible read error: a much larger clone is one base away. The chain carries TRBV6-5 and TRBJ2-1; D is perhaps TRBD1 or TRBD2 (6 bases each). Germline values: CDR1 MNHEY, CDR2 SVGAGI. The CDR3 sequence is 15 residues long. CDR3 in amino acids: CAGSYDRGPYNEQFF. The CDR3 DNA is TGTGCCGGCAGTTACGATCGGGGGCCATACAATGAGCAGTTCTTC.

This clonotype was detected a few times. The chain is built from TRBV29-1 and TRBJ1-4; D not certain. V was trimmed by 4 bases and J by 6 bases, leaving 15 bases between them. The CDR3 spans 14 residues. Germline-derived CDR1 and CDR2 are SQVTM and ANQGSEA. This chain's CDR3 is CSVVTMGADEKLFF. CDR3 DNA: TGCAGCGTTGTCACCATGGGCGCGGATGAAAAACTGTTTTTT. The whole variable domain, filled in from reference TRBV29-1 and TRBJ1-4, reads SAVISQKPSRDICQRGTSLTIQCQVDSQVTMMFWYRQQPGQSLTLIATANQGSEATYESGFVIDKFPISRPNLTFSTLTVSNMSPEDSSIYLCSVVTMGADEKLFFGSGTQLSVL.